Here is one TCR beta chain with its context. Libraries were prepared by immunoSEQ multiplex PCR; TCRdb keeps only in-frame clonotypes and omits some of them. Here the sample spans around 2,500 clones, about four fifths being singletons. Germline lookup yields CDR1 SNHLY and CDR2 FYNNEI. V shed 3 bases and J shed 6 bases, with 18 bases lying between them. This CDR3 is built from 15 residues. These data belong to a study of high-grade serous ovarian cancer treatment subgroups. The tumor samples were collected prior to definitive surgery or chemotherapy. The clonotype originates from a human donor with high-grade serous ovarian cancer. The chain combines TRBV2 with TRBJ2-7; D ambiguous. The sequencing sample was made of tumor tissue. CDR3 region: CASSDGQVAPAEQYF. The CDR3 region has the DNA TGTGCCAGCAGTGACGGGCAGGTGGCGCCGGCCGAGCAGTACTTC. Together with reference TRBV2 and TRBJ2-7, the CDR3 gives the full variable domain: EPEVTQTPSHQVTQMGQEVILRCVPISNHLYFYWYRQILGQKVEFLVSFYNNEISEKSEIFDDQFSVERPDGSNFTLKIRSTKLEDSAMYFCASSDGQVAPAEQYFGPGTRLTVT.